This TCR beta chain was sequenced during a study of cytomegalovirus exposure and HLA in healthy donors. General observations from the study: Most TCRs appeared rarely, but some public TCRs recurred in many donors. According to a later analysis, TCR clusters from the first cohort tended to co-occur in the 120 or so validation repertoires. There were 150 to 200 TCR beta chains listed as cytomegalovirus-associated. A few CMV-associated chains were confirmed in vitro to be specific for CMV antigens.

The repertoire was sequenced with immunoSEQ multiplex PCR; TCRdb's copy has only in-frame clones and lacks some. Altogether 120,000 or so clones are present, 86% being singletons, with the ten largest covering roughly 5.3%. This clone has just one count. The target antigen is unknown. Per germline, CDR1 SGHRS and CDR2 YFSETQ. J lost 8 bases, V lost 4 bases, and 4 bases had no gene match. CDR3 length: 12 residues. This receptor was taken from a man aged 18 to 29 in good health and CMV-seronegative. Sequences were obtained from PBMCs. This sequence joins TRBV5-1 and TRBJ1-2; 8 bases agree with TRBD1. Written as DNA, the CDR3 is TGCGCCAGCAGCGATGACAGGGGAGGCTACACCTTC. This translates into CASSDDRGGYTF.